This TCR beta chain was recorded in a study of long-term antiretroviral therapy in people with HIV. Germline lookup yields CDR1 SQVTM and CDR2 ANQGSEA. Deletions cut 7 bases from V and 1 base from J, with 13 bases between. There are 13 residues in the CDR3. Researchers ran immunoSEQ v3.0 at survey level. Measured with immunoSEQ multiplex PCR; TCRdb has only the in-frame clones, and not every one. Among around 22,000 clones listed, approximately 80% were seen once. The content of samples before DNA extraction was roughly 0.9-11 million cryopreserved PBMC. Sequencing used unsorted PBMCs, obtained around 4.5 years after starting antiretroviral therapy. The sequence came from a man in his thirties or forties with HIV. V is TRBV29-1 and J is TRBJ2-5; possibly TRBD2 for D (6 bases). The CDR3 DNA reads as TGCAGCGGGGGGGACGTATTCCAAGAGACCCAGTACTTC. Its translation is CSGGDVFQETQYF.